These 9 T cell receptor beta chains originate from one sample sequenced in a study of cytomegalovirus exposure and HLA in healthy donors. Primers: 60 Vbeta forward and 13 Jbeta reverse. Data came from immunoSEQ multiplex PCR; TCRdb stores just in-frame clones and leaves some out. This table holds around 120,000 clones, around 70% found once. The sequenced material came from PBMCs. Every receptor here comes from a woman aged 55-69 years in good health and CMV-seropositive.

This clone was observed once. The rearrangement joins TRBV10-1 to TRBJ2-1; 9 bases line up with TRBD2. The CDR3 totals 16 residues. With V trimmed by 4 bases and J by 1 base, 5 bases remained unmatched. The germline V gene has CDR1 WNHNN and CDR2 SYGVQD (reference sequence). CDR3 DNA: TGCGCCAGCAGTGGTTCTAGCGGGGCTTCCTACAATGAGCAGTTCTTC. Amino acids: CASSGSSGASYNEQFF.

This sequence joins TRBV6-5 and TRBJ1-3; TRBD1 agrees at 8 bases. Germline CDR1 is MNHEY and CDR2 is SVGAGI. CDR3 length: 13 amino acids. V dropped 6 bases and J dropped 4; count of bases not matched to a gene: 2. For the CDR3, the DNA is TGTGCCAGCAGACGGACAGGGGGAAACACCATATATTTT. Protein product: CASRRTGGNTIYF.

The chain carries TRBV11-2 and TRBJ1-6; no clear D gene. The length of the CDR3 is 14 residues. Per the germline V gene, CDR1 is SGHAT and CDR2 is FQNNGV. V lost 2 bases and J lost 5, with 7 bases in between. CDR3 DNA: TGTGCCAGCAGCTTACGGGGAGATAATTCACCCCTCCACTTT. Translating it yields CASSLRGDNSPLHF. The full variable domain, its missing parts supplied by reference TRBV11-2 and TRBJ1-6, is EAGVAQSPRYKIIEKRQSVAFWCNPISGHATLYWYQQILGQGPKLLIQFQNNGVVDDSQLPKDRFSAERLKGVDSTLKIQPAKLEDSAVYLCASSLRGDNSPLHFGNGTRLTVT.

This clone has a single count. V gene TRBV19 combines with J gene TRBJ2-5; tentatively, D is TRBD1 (6 bases). Near its end, the DNA agrees better with TRBJ2-7, so the J call may be wrong. The CDR3 has 15 residues. CDR1 is LNHDA, CDR2 SQIVND, per germline (reference sequence). The CDR3 coding sequence is TGTGCCAGTAGTATTTCCGGGACACAATCCTACGAGCAGTACTTC. Protein product: CASSISGTQSYEQYF.

CDR3: CASSSLDRGNSPLHF. The CDR3 region has the DNA TGTGCCAGCAGTTCCCTGGACAGGGGTAATTCACCCCTCCACTTT. The chain joins TRBV6-6 to TRBJ1-6; 9 nucleotides match TRBD1. There are 15 residues in the CDR3. Germline CDR1 and CDR2: MNHNY and SVGAGI (reference sequence). Trimming removed 4 bases from V and 6 bases from J; junction bases left unmatched: 4.

This clone was recorded a few times. The chain employs TRBV20-1 and TRBJ1-2; no reliable D call. V was trimmed by 4 bases and J by 8 bases, leaving 8 bases between them. The CDR3 is made up of 10 amino acids. Germline V gives CDR1 DFQATT, CDR2 SNEGSKA (reference sequence). CDR3 DNA: TGCAGTGCTAACGACAACGGCTACACCTTC. It yields the protein CSANDNGYTF.

CDR3 residues: CASSLDGTGGGGYTF. The DNA for the CDR3 is TGCGCCAGCAGCTTGGACGGGACAGGGGGAGGAGGCTACACCTTC. The rearrangement links TRBV5-1 to TRBJ1-2; 11 nucleotides agree with TRBD1. CDR1 is SGHRS and CDR2 is YFSETQ in the germline V gene. With 0 bases clipped from V and 8 bases from J, the junction kept 6 bases outside the gene matches. The CDR3 has 15 amino acids.

With regard to this clone: At one end the junction does not follow the germline gene, possibly because of a read error. V is TRBV19 and J is TRBJ1-2, with D maybe TRBD1 (5 bases). Germline assignment: CDR1 LNHDA and CDR2 SQIVND (reference sequence). The CDR3 consists of 13 residues. In DNA, the CDR3 is TGTGCCAGTAGCGAAACAGGTCCCGATGGGTACACCTTC. Protein: CASSETGPDGYTF.

The chain combines TRBV6-1 with TRBJ1-6; D perhaps matches TRBD1 (6 bases). The CDR3 has 15 residues. V lost 1 base to trimming and J lost 5 bases, with 9 bases between them. Germline V gene lookup returns CDR1 MNHNS and CDR2 SASEGT. For the CDR3, the DNA is TGTGCCAGCAGTGAAGGGACAGAGAATAATTCACCCCTCCACTTT. Translating gives CASSEGTENNSPLHF.